Listed here are 11 T cell receptor beta chains from one sample, sequenced in a study of T cell responses to AZD1222 COVID-19 vaccine. The method was immunoSEQ multiplex PCR; TCRdb's version includes in-frame clones alone and lacks a portion of them. The profile shows around 130,000 clones, about 93% of them singletons. The source was peripheral blood, collected on day 0 of AZD1222 vaccination. The receptors stem from an adult in good health.

The chain uses TRBV6-1 and TRBJ1-4; D gene ambiguous. CDR1 and CDR2 from the germline V gene are MNHNS and SASEGT. With 2 bases removed from V and 0 bases from J, the gap between germline ends came to 10 bases. The CDR3 is made up of 16 amino acids. CDR3 sequence (DNA): TGTGCCAGCAGTGAAAGACCGACCGCAACTAATGAAAAACTGTTTTTT. Translated: CASSERPTATNEKLFF.

This clone was seen a handful of times. The sample holds other DNA sequences that translate to the same CDR3. The V call is TRBV6-1, the J call TRBJ1-2; 10 bases are shared with TRBD1. V was pared by 2 bases and J by 5 bases, with 2 bases of the junction left unmatched. Per the germline V gene, CDR1 is MNHNS and CDR2 is SASEGT. CDR3 length: 14 residues. The CDR3 coding sequence is TGTGCCAGCAGTGAATGGGACAGGGGTTATGGCTACACCTTC. It encodes CASSEWDRGYGYTF.

This clone appeared a single time. The chain joins TRBV7-9 to TRBJ1-1; unclear D gene. The ends were cut back, 0 bases at V and 7 bases at J, with 9 bases in the middle. CDR3 length: 13 amino acids. CDR1 is SEHNR and CDR2 is FQNEAQ in the germline V gene (reference sequence). CDR3 amino acids: CASSLAPLYEAFF. The CDR3 bases are TGTGCCAGCAGCTTAGCGCCCCTTTATGAAGCTTTCTTT.

V is TRBV7-9 and J is TRBJ1-2; D may be TRBD1 (6 bases). V lost 1 base and J lost 7, with 10 bases in between. Germline CDR1 and CDR2: SEHNR and FQNEAQ (reference sequence). The CDR3 runs 13 residues. CDR3 sequence (DNA): TGTGCCAGCAGCTTAGACAGGGAGACTGGCTACACCTTC. Translating it yields CASSLDRETGYTF.

This chain connects TRBV14 to TRBJ2-7; TRBD1 matches 11 bases. Germline loops: CDR1 SGHDN, CDR2 FVKESK. The CDR3 runs to 15 residues. V trimming: 3 bases; J trimming: 4 bases; junction bases outside the gene matches: 5. The CDR3 reads CASSQGTGGQYEQYF. Here the CDR3 DNA reads TGTGCCAGCAGCCAGGGGACAGGGGGTCAATACGAGCAGTACTTC. The full variable domain, in which reference TRBV14 and TRBJ2-7 provide the parts outside the CDR3, is EAGVTQFPSHSVIEKGQTVTLRCDPISGHDNLYWYRRVMGKEIKFLLHFVKESKQDESGMPNNRFLAERTGGTYSTLKVQPAELEDSGVYFCASSQGTGGQYEQYFGPGTRLTVT.

V usage is TRBV7-8 and J usage is TRBJ2-2; D unresolved. V lost 6 bases, J lost 3 bases, and 14 bases lay in between. CDR1 SGHVS and CDR2 FQNEAQ come from the germline V gene. This CDR3 is built from 15 residues. The CDR3 coding sequence is TGTGCCAGCAGTCTGGGATCGGGTTACACCGGGGAGCTGTTTTTT. Amino acids: CASSLGSGYTGELFF.

This chain uses TRBV6-7 with TRBJ2-7, with 7 bases aligning to TRBD2. TRBV6-7 is an ORF for which the function is uncertain. This CDR3 contains 16 residues. V was pared by 5 bases and J by 4 bases, with 14 bases of the junction left unmatched. CDR3 in amino acids: CASSPRGGPGDYEQYF. The CDR3 DNA reads as TGTGCCAGCAGTCCCCGGGGAGGGCCGGGGGATTACGAGCAGTACTTC.

The V gene is TRBV10-3, the J gene TRBJ1-2; 10 nucleotides line up with TRBD1. V gave up 0 bases and J gave up 4 bases; unmatched junction bases: 17. The CDR3 is 20 residues long. Germline V CDR1 and CDR2: ENHRY, SYGVKD. Written as DNA, the CDR3 is TGTGCCATCAGTGAGTCGATAATCAAGGGCGACAGGGGGCCCCTCTATGGCTACACCTTC. Translating gives CAISESIIKGDRGPLYGYTF.

The chain employs TRBV12-3 or TRBV12-4 and TRBJ1-1, with D hard to call. The CDR3 is 12 amino acids. Trimming stripped 6 bases from V and 4 bases from J, with 9 bases between. The CDR3: CASSRGRTEAFF. The CDR3 DNA follows: TGTGCCAGCAGCCGGGGTCGCACTGAAGCTTTCTTT.

The V call is TRBV6-5, the J call TRBJ2-3; 11 nucleotides match TRBD2. CDR1 and CDR2 (germline): MNHEY, SVGAGI. Trimming cost V 4 bases and J 6 bases; bases outside gene matches: 6. The CDR3 has 15 residues. CDR3 in amino acids: CASSSTSGARDTQYF. The CDR3 region has the DNA TGTGCCAGCAGTTCGACTAGCGGGGCTAGGGATACGCAGTATTTT.

This clone appeared once. The rearrangement links TRBV7-8 to TRBJ1-2; 7 nucleotides align to TRBD1. The junction had 18 bases not matched to a gene; V was cut back by 3 bases and J by 8 bases. The CDR3 contains 17 residues. Germline CDR1 and CDR2: SGHVS and FQNEAQ. The CDR3, as DNA: TGTGCCAGCAGCTTCCAAAACACCCAGGGGGTCAGAACAGGCTACACCTTC. Translated, it gives CASSFQNTQGVRTGYTF.